The 12 T cell receptor beta chains presented below share a single source sample, sequenced in a study of chemoradiotherapy in HPV16-positive cancers. TCRdb's table, derived via immunoSEQ multiplex PCR, lists solely in-frame clones and lacks some. This sample has roughly 24,000 clones, with roughly 90% found just once. Sequencing was performed on blood, taken from a patient who underwent chemoradiotherapy. The receptors were sampled from a human donor with HPV-associated anogenital cancer.

The V call is TRBV27, the J call TRBJ2-2; 8 bases map to TRBD1. CDR3 length equals 12 residues. Per germline, CDR1 MNHEY and CDR2 SMNVEV (reference sequence). V dropped 7 bases and J dropped 6; count of bases not matched to a gene: 1. Written as DNA, the CDR3 is TGTGCCAGCACGACAGGGGCCGGGGAGCTGTTTTTT. It specifies CASTTGAGELFF.

The chain recombines TRBV2 with TRBJ2-6; 14 bases are a match to TRBD2. CDR1 and CDR2 (germline): SNHLY, FYNNEI. The CDR3 runs 24 residues. This chain's CDR3 is CASVGYPGLAGETSLNSGANVLTF. The CDR3, as DNA: TGTGCTTCAGTTGGATACCCGGGACTAGCGGGAGAAACAAGCCTCAACTCTGGGGCCAACGTCCTGACTTTC.

A few counts support this clone. This rearrangement joins TRBV19 to TRBJ1-5, with D unclear. CDR1 is LNHDA and CDR2 is SQIVND in the germline V gene (reference sequence). The CDR3 totals 13 residues. V was shortened by 1 base and J by 6 bases, with 7 bases between the two germline ends. The CDR3 sequence is CASSIALGQPQHF. The CDR3 DNA reads TGTGCCAGTAGTATAGCTCTGGGTCAGCCCCAGCATTTT.

The rearrangement links TRBV11-2 to TRBJ2-1; 7 positions agree with TRBD2. Germline V gene sequence: CDR1 SGHAT, CDR2 FQNNGV. This CDR3 has 19 residues. V lost 5 bases and J lost 0; bases outside the gene matches: 16. In DNA form, the CDR3 reads TGTGCCAGCAGCCGGGTAGCGTATAGCGGGTTGAGCTCCTACAATGAGCAGTTCTTC. Its translation is CASSRVAYSGLSSYNEQFF.

This clone has only a few counts. The chain employs TRBV7-7 and TRBJ2-2; possibly TRBD2 for D (5 bases). V was shortened by 8 bases and J by 6 bases, with 10 bases between the two germline ends. The V gene's germline CDR1 is SSHAT and CDR2 FNYEAQ (reference sequence). This CDR3 has 12 amino acids. In DNA, the CDR3 is TGTGCCAGCTCAAGCGGCGCCGGGGAGCTGTTTTTT. Translation gives CASSSGAGELFF.

The chain couples TRBV5-5 to TRBJ2-1, with 10 bases identical to TRBD2. V shed 2 bases and J 0 bases; nucleotides not matched to a gene: 8. Germline V gene sequence: CDR1 SGHKS, CDR2 YYEKEE (reference sequence). The CDR3 contains 18 residues. In nucleotides, the CDR3 is TGTGCCAGCAGCTTACGGCTAGCGGGGGCCGCCTCCTACAATGAGCAGTTCTTC. Protein: CASSLRLAGAASYNEQFF.

The chain employs TRBV27 and TRBJ1-5, with no clear D. The CDR3 covers 13 residues. V shed 8 bases and J shed 0 bases, with 8 bases lying between them. The germline CDR1 and CDR2 sequences are MNHEY and SMNVEV (reference sequence). The chain's CDR3 is CASGKYSNQPQHF. The CDR3, as DNA: TGTGCCAGCGGCAAATATAGCAATCAGCCCCAGCATTTT.

The rearrangement joins TRBV10-3 to TRBJ1-5; D unresolved. Germline CDR1 is ENHRY and CDR2 is SYGVKD. Between the trimmed V and J ends, which lost 2 bases and 0 bases, there was a span of 8 bases. This CDR3 region has 15 residues. The CDR3, as DNA: TGTGCCATCAGTGAGGCCAGTTATAGCAATCAGCCCCAGCATTTT. Translating gives CAISEASYSNQPQHF.

This clone has a single count. This chain connects TRBV6-5 to TRBJ2-7; TRBD2 agrees at 10 bases. From germline, CDR1 is MNHEY and CDR2 SVGAGI. The CDR3 contains 15 residues. The V gene end was trimmed by 2 bases and the J gene end by 3 bases; junction bases not matched to a gene: 4. The CDR3 sequence: CASSYGASGSYEQYF. CDR3 nucleotide sequence: TGTGCCAGCAGTTACGGGGCTAGCGGGAGCTACGAGCAGTACTTC.

The V call is TRBV7-9, the J call TRBJ1-5, with 8 positions matching TRBD1. Unmatched junction bases numbered 4, after V lost 5 bases and J lost 4 bases. Germline V gene lookup returns CDR1 SEHNR and CDR2 FQNEAQ (reference sequence). This CDR3 contains 14 residues. The CDR3 DNA reads TGTGCCAGCAGCCCCGGGACAGGTAATCAGCCCCAGCATTTT. Translated: CASSPGTGNQPQHF.

The chain couples TRBV28 to TRBJ2-2; 8 bases map to TRBD1. This CDR3 has 14 residues. The germline CDR1 and CDR2 sequences are MDHEN and SYDVKM. V dropped 6 bases and J dropped 3; count of bases not matched to a gene: 3. CDR3 amino acids: CASRTGVDTGELFF. The CDR3 coding sequence is TGTGCCAGCAGGACAGGGGTAGACACCGGGGAGCTGTTTTTT.

The rearrangement joins TRBV4-1 to TRBJ2-7, with 10 bases aligning to TRBD1. Germline V gives CDR1 MGHRA, CDR2 YSYEKL. J lost 1 base, V lost 3 bases, and 6 bases had no gene match. This CDR3 comprises 16 residues. The CDR3 bases are TGCGCCAGCAGCCATCCCGGGACAGGGGTATCCTACGAGCAGTACTTC. Amino acid sequence: CASSHPGTGVSYEQYF.